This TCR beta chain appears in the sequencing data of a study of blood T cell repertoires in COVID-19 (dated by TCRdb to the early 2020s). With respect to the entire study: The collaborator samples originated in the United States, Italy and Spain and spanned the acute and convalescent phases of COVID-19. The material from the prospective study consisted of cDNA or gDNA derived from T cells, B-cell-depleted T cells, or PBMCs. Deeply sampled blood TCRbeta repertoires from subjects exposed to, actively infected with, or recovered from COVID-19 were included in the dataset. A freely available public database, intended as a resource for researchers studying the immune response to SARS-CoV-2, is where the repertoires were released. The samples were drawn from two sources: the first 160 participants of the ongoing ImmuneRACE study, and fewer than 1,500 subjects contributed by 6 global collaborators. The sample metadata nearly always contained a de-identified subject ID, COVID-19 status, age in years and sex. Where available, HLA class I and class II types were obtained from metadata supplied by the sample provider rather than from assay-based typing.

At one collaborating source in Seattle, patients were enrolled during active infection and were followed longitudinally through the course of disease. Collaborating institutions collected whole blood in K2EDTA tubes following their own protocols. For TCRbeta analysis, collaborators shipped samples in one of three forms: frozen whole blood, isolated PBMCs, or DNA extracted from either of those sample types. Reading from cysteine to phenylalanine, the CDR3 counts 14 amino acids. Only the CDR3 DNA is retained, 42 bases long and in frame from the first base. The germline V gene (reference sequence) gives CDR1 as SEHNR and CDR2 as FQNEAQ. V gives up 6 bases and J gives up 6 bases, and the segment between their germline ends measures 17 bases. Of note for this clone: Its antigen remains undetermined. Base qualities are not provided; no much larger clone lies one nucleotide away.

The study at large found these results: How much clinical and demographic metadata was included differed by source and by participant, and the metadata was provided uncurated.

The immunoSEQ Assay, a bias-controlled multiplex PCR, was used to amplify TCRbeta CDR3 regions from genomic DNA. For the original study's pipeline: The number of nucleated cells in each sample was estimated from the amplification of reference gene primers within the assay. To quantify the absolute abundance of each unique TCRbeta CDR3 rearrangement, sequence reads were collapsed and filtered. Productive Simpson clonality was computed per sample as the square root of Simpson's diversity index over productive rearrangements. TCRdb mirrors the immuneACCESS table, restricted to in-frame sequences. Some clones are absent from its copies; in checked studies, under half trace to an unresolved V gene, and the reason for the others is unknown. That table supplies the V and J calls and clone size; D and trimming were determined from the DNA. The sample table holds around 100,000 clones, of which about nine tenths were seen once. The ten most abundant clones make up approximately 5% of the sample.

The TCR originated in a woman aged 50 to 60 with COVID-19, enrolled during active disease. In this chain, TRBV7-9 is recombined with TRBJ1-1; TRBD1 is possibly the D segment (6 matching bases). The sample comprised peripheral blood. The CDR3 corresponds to CASSSRTGMPEAFF. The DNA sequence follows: TGTGCCAGCAGTTCCCGAACAGGGATGCCTGAAGCTTTCTTT.